Presented here are 16 T cell receptor beta chains from one specimen sequenced in a study of shared clonotypes between healthy human individuals. Naive CD8 cells lacked CD45RO, underwent positive selection for CCR7 and left out terminally differentiated effector memory CD45RA+ cells. The data were produced by immunoSEQ multiplex PCR, yet TCRdb's version contains in-frame clones alone and is incomplete. In the table there are around 1,900,000 clones, around 95% of which are singletons. Sequencing used naive CD8+ T cells from PBMCs. These receptors were taken from a man aged 18 to 29 in good health. Some clones in this sample may be carry-over from other donors' samples.

The CDR3 DNA reads TGTGCCAGCAGCTTGGGGAACGGGGAGCTGTTTTTT. It codes for CASSLGNGELFF. This sequence joins TRBV5-4 and TRBJ2-2; D gene ambiguous. From germline, CDR1 is SGHNT and CDR2 YYREEE (reference sequence). The CDR3 loop spans 12 amino acids. V was pared by 0 bases and J by 7 bases, with 4 bases between.

A single count supports this clone. The chain carries TRBV27 and TRBJ2-5, with TRBD2 matching over 15 bases. The V gene's germline CDR1 is MNHEY and CDR2 SMNVEV (reference sequence). The ends lost 4 bases at V and 5 bases at J; junction bases unmatched: 5. This CDR3 is built from 16 residues. DNA for the CDR3: TGTGCCAGCAGTTCCGGGACTAGCGGGAGGATGGAGACCCAGTACTTC. Amino acids: CASSSGTSGRMETQYF.

The chain uses TRBV14 and TRBJ2-2; 9 positions agree with TRBD2. Germline CDR1 reads SGHDN; CDR2 reads FVKESK. V dropped 0 bases and J dropped 3; count of bases not matched to a gene: 14. The CDR3 spans 20 residues. CDR3 amino acids: CASSQDPINSGSGDTGELFF. DNA for the CDR3: TGTGCCAGCAGCCAAGATCCGATTAATAGCGGGAGTGGGGACACCGGGGAGCTGTTTTTT.

The chain carries TRBV14 and TRBJ1-1, with 7 bases identical to TRBD1. This CDR3 spans 15 amino acids. V was pared by 4 bases and J by 8 bases, with 13 bases of the junction left unmatched. Germline CDR1 is SGHDN and CDR2 is FVKESK. CDR3 in amino acids: CASSREIGGLPEAFF. CDR3 DNA sequence: TGTGCCAGCAGCCGGGAGATAGGGGGCCTCCCAGAAGCTTTCTTT.

There are a few counts of this clone. This chain joins TRBV12-5 and TRBJ2-1; TRBD2 aligns across 15 bases. This CDR3 is built from 18 residues. The germline V gene has CDR1 LGHNT and CDR2 FRNRAP. V was clipped by 0 bases and J by 9 bases; unmatched bases: 9. CDR3: CASGLVGLAGGPFCEQFF. The DNA for the CDR3 is TGTGCTAGTGGTTTGGTAGGACTAGCGGGAGGGCCGTTCTGTGAGCAGTTCTTC.

Note on this clone: Other DNA sequences within the sample encode an identical CDR3. V usage is TRBV27 and J usage is TRBJ1-2; D is uncertain. The V gene's germline CDR1 is MNHEY and CDR2 SMNVEV (reference sequence). The V end was cut by 5 bases, the J end by 3 bases, with 13 bases between. There are 14 residues in the CDR3. The CDR3 sequence is CASSPSTGHYGYTF. As DNA, the CDR3 is TGTGCCAGCAGTCCGTCTACGGGTCACTATGGCTACACCTTC.

Worth noting for this clone: The DNA is omitted, as the CDR3 cannot be located on it reliably, and the CDR3 follows TCRdb's listing. The chain carries TRBV11-2 and TRBJ2-2; the table assigns TRBD1, which was not confirmed against the DNA. The germline CDR1 and CDR2 sequences are SGHAT and FQNNGV. 16 amino acids form the CDR3, both terminal residues included. CDR3 in amino acids: CASSPRQGLRAGELFF.

V gene TRBV5-1 combines with J gene TRBJ1-2, with TRBD1 identical over 7 bases. Germline CDR1 SGHRS, CDR2 YFSETQ. The J segment lost 8 bases and the V segment lost 5 bases, leaving 12 bases of the junction unmatched. The CDR3 length is 14 residues. CDR3 nucleotide sequence: TGCGCCAGCAGTTGGGACAGCCCCACTGGAGGCTACACCTTC. It translates to CASSWDSPTGGYTF.

The chain carries TRBV19 and TRBJ2-3; no reliable D call. CDR1 LNHDA and CDR2 SQIVND come from the germline V gene (reference sequence). Trimming pared 3 bases from V and 4 bases from J, leaving 11 bases between. This CDR3 contains 14 residues. The CDR3 protein is CASSMGPVADTQYF. The CDR3 bases are TGTGCCAGTAGTATGGGTCCGGTCGCAGATACGCAGTATTTT.

This clone was counted a single time. The V call is TRBV14, the J call TRBJ2-1; no clear D. V dropped 1 base and J dropped 6 bases, with 7 bases sitting between them. The CDR3 spans 13 residues. Germline loops: CDR1 SGHDN, CDR2 FVKESK. For the CDR3, the DNA is TGTGCCAGCAGCCAAGCGTGGGGCAATGAGCAGTTCTTC. It yields the protein CASSQAWGNEQFF.

The J gene is TRBJ2-7, the V gene TRBV7-9; D may be TRBD1 (6 bases). The germline V and J ends were trimmed by 5 bases and 6 bases, with 17 bases remaining between them. Looked up from germline, CDR1 is SEHNR and CDR2 is FQNEAQ (reference sequence). The CDR3 is made up of 14 amino acids. The CDR3 sequence: CASSARVIRGEQYF. Here the CDR3 DNA reads TGTGCCAGCAGCGCCCGGGTGATCAGGGGCGAGCAGTACTTC.

The rearrangement uses TRBV15 and TRBJ1-1; 9 nucleotides match TRBD1. This CDR3 spans 13 amino acids. Germline V gene sequence: CDR1 LNHNV, CDR2 YYDKDF (reference sequence). Trimming at V came to 6 bases and at J to 6 bases, leaving 5 bases not matched to a gene. The CDR3: CATRDRGGAEAFF. The CDR3 coding sequence is TGTGCCACCAGAGACAGGGGGGGCGCTGAAGCTTTCTTT.

J is TRBJ2-3 and V is TRBV29-1, with 12 bases matching TRBD2. Trimming cost V 0 bases and J 4 bases; bases outside gene matches: 5. CDR1 is SQVTM, CDR2 ANQGSEA, per germline. This CDR3 spans 16 amino acids. The CDR3 loop reads CSVEDPLAGGSDTQYF. DNA for the CDR3: TGCAGCGTTGAAGATCCACTAGCGGGAGGATCAGATACGCAGTATTTT.

This chain joins TRBV13 and TRBJ1-5; 11 bases fit TRBD1. The V and J ends lost 4 bases and 4 bases, in that order; junction bases with no gene match: 6. This CDR3 spans 16 amino acids. CDR1 and CDR2 from the germline V gene are PRHDT and FYEKMQ (reference sequence). CDR3 sequence reads: CASSSRDRGENQPQHF. The CDR3 DNA sequence: TGTGCCAGCAGCTCCAGGGACAGGGGGGAGAATCAGCCCCAGCATTTT.

The chain is built from TRBV19 and TRBJ1-5; D is uncertain. The CDR3 loop spans 16 amino acids. Germline CDR1 LNHDA, CDR2 SQIVND (reference sequence). V was trimmed by 6 bases and J by 0 bases, leaving 15 bases between them. The CDR3 loop is CASRLGLRDSNQPQHF. The CDR3, as DNA: TGTGCCAGTAGACTTGGGTTGCGGGATAGCAATCAGCCCCAGCATTTT.

The chain combines TRBV27 with TRBJ2-3; D unclear. This CDR3 is 14 amino acids long. CDR1 and CDR2 (germline): MNHEY, SMNVEV (reference sequence). V lost 5 bases and J 3 bases, leaving 12 bases between the germline ends. Here the CDR3 DNA reads TGTGCCAGCAGTACCCTAGTTGCTACAGATACGCAGTATTTT. It encodes CASSTLVATDTQYF.